The 6 T cell receptor beta chains below all came from one sample that was sequenced in a study of regulatory T cells in long-lasting Graves disease (dated by TCRdb to the early 2020s). The time point tag for this specimen amounts to: newly diagnosed GD, antithyroid drugs for less than 3 months. For both TCR sequencing and RNA sequencing, RNA was extracted from PBMCs in TRIzol. Library preparation was by multiplex PCR. The sample was run on an Illumina HiSeq 4000. iRepertoire HTBI primers and Arm-PCR amplification of CDR3 regions were used to construct TCR beta libraries. Using fastp trimming at Q25 and MiXCR clonotype assembly, TCRdb reanalyzed the public sequencing data and kept in-frame beta chains. Each entry merges the rows of one CDR3 protein and shows their most common DNA and genes. The sample table contains around 360,000 distinct CDR3 sequences; only one count was recorded for 15% to 20% of them. Roughly a fifth of the sample goes to the ten largest clones.

These data were likewise used in another study, on T cells in Graves' hyperthyroidism and ophthalmopathy.

Sequencing used peripheral blood mononuclear cells (PBMCs), obtained at new diagnosis, from a patient treated with antithyroid drugs. The receptor set was obtained from a woman aged 18-29 years with Graves disease. Donor details come from another sample of the same person, matched by shared clones.

The V and J genes are TRBV10-3 and TRBJ1-1; D gene uncertain. CDR3 length: 13 residues. CDR1 is ENHRY, CDR2 SYGVKD, per germline. V was trimmed by 2 bases and J by 7 bases, leaving 11 bases between them. The CDR3 loop is CAISERQVDEAFF. CDR3 coding DNA: TGTGCCATCAGTGAGCGGCAGGTAGATGAAGCTTTCTTT.

V usage is TRBV11-1 and J usage is TRBJ2-1; 15 bases fit TRBD2. This CDR3 spans 16 amino acids. V gave up 4 bases and J gave up 6 bases; unmatched junction bases: 4. Per the germline V gene, CDR1 is SGHAT and CDR2 is FQDESV (reference sequence). CDR3 protein: CASSSGLAGGVNEQFF. The CDR3 DNA reads TGTGCCAGCAGCTCTGGACTAGCGGGAGGGGTCAATGAGCAGTTCTTC.

This clonotype was counted between two and nine times. The gene calls are TRBV12-3 or TRBV12-4 and TRBJ2-7; D is unclear. This CDR3 contains 11 residues. V dropped 3 bases and J dropped 9 bases, with 9 bases sitting between them. DNA of the CDR3: TGTGCCAGCAGTTTTACGTCAGCGCAGTACTTC. It encodes CASSFTSAQYF.

The sample holds many counts of this clonotype. This chain connects TRBV11-1 to TRBJ2-7; D is unclear. The CDR3 sequence is 13 residues long. Between the trimmed V and J ends, which lost 2 bases and 5 bases, there was a span of 10 bases. Per germline, CDR1 SGHAT and CDR2 FQDESV (reference sequence). This chain's CDR3 is CASSLSRRNEQYF. CDR3 in DNA: TGTGCCAGCAGCTTAAGTCGTAGAAACGAGCAGTACTTC.

Remarks on this clonotype: One end of the junction does not line up with germline, which may come from a read error. V is TRBV11-1 and J is TRBJ2-1; no firm D call. The V gene's germline CDR1 is SGHAT and CDR2 FQDESV (reference sequence). This CDR3 is built from 11 residues. The CDR3 sequence is CANSSGGEQFF. CDR3 in DNA: TGTGCCAACAGCTCTGGTGGTGAGCAGTTCTTT.

The sample holds a few counts of this clonotype. V and J are TRBV15 and TRBJ1-5; D is possibly TRBD1 (5 bases). Between the trimmed V and J ends, which lost 0 bases and 11 bases, there was a span of 20 bases. Germline V gives CDR1 LNHNV, CDR2 YYDKDF (reference sequence). The CDR3 length is 16 residues. The chain's CDR3 is CATSRDQGSRGAAQHF. CDR3 DNA sequence: TGTGCCACCAGCAGAGATCAGGGTTCAAGGGGTGCGGCCCAGCATTTT.